The clone carrying this T cell receptor beta chain was found many times. Antigen: not known. The source of the sample is a study of T-cell reconstitution after alpha-beta-depleted transplantation in children. CDR1 is SGHRS and CDR2 is YFSETQ in the germline V gene. The CDR3 loop spans 14 amino acids. J gave up 6 bases and V 0 bases, and 3 bases lay outside the gene matches. A TCRbeta library incorporating unique molecular identifiers was prepared. TCRdb independently ran MiXCR on the PCR reads; one entry per CDR3 protein. This sample yields 250,000 or so distinct CDR3 sequences, of which around 7.8% are seen a single time; 6.3% belongs to the top ten. General observations from the study: Reported findings indicate that, about two months after transplant, alpha-beta T cells came from several hundred expanded clones, which were derived from non-depleted graft cells.

The chain is built from TRBV5-1 and TRBJ2-1, with 7 nucleotides matching TRBD1. The receptor comes from a male patient between 10 and 17 years old who had a stem cell transplant for acute lymphoblastic leukemia, so the T cells may come from the graft donor. This sample comprised PBMCs, mostly from graft donor cells, obtained 180 days after TCRalphabeta/CD19-depleted stem cell transplant. The CDR3 nucleotides are TGCGCCAGCAGCTTGGTCTCAGGGGGCAATGAGCAGTTCTTC. The encoded protein is CASSLVSGGNEQFF.